The clone carrying this T cell receptor (beta chain) turned up a few times. Its target is unknown. This sample was taken from a study of CD8 T cells in ankylosing spondylitis. Trimming stripped 0 bases from V and 0 bases from J, with 18 bases between. CDR3 size: 19 residues. The V gene's germline CDR1 is SGHVS and CDR2 FNYEAQ. Study-level findings and limits: Within peripheral blood, clones linked to disease were CD8+ and relatively rare. For ankylosing spondylitis blood, a TCR beta motif of several highly homologous variants appeared characteristic. A subset of motif variants has previously been described in the synovial fluid and blood of reactive arthritis. The study looked at matched synovial fluid samples from ankylosing spondylitis patients. Disease-linked clones were reported to be significantly enriched there.

Quantitative 5'-RACE was performed with molecular barcodes, and it yielded the TCR beta libraries. From the 5' RACE reads, TCRdb called clonotypes with MiXCR, one entry per CDR3 protein. The sample holds 670,000 or so distinct CDR3 sequences, under 20% seen once. This chain connects TRBV7-6 to TRBJ1-5; D possibly corresponds to TRBD1 (6 bases). The source material was blood, either unsorted or a sorted T cell fraction (not recorded which). The clonotype comes from a male donor with ankylosing spondylitis. The chain's CDR3 is CASSLAPFVGGGSNQPQHF. The CDR3 DNA reads as TGTGCCAGCAGCTTAGCGCCTTTTGTTGGGGGCGGTAGCAATCAGCCCCAGCATTTT.